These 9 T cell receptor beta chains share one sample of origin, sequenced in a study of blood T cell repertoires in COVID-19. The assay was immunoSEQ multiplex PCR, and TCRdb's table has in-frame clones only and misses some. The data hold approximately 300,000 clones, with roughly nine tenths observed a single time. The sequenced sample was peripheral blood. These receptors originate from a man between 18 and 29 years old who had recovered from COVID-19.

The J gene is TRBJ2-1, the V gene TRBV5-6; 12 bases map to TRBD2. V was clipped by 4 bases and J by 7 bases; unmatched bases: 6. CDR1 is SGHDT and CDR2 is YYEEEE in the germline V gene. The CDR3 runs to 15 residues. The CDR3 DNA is TGTGCCAGCAGCCCCCTAGCGGGAGGGCCAAATGAGCAGTTCTTC. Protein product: CASSPLAGGPNEQFF.

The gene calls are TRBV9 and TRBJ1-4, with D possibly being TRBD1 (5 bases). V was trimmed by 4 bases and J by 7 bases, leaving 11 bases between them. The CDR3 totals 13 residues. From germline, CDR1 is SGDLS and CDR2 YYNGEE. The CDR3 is CASSPQGSEKLFF. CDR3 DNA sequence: TGTGCCAGCAGCCCCCAGGGCTCTGAAAAACTGTTTTTT. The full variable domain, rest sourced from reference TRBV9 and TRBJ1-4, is DSGVTQTPKHLITATGQRVTLRCSPRSGDLSVYWYQQSLDQGLQFLIQYYNGEERAKGNILERFSAQQFPDLHSELNLSSLELGDSALYFCASSPQGSEKLFFGSGTQLSVL.

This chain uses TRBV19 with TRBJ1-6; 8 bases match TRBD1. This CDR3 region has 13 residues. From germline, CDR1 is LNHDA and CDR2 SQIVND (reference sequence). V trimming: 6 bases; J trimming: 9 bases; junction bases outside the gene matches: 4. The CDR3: CASRDREGSPLHF. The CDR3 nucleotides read TGTGCCAGTAGGGACAGGGAAGGTTCACCCCTCCACTTT. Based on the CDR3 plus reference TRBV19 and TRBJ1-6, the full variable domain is DGGITQSPKYLFRKEGQNVTLSCEQNLNHDAMYWYRQDPGQGLRLIYYSQIVNDFQKGDIAEGYSVSREKKESFPLTVTSAQKNPTAFYLCASRDREGSPLHFGNGTRLTVT.

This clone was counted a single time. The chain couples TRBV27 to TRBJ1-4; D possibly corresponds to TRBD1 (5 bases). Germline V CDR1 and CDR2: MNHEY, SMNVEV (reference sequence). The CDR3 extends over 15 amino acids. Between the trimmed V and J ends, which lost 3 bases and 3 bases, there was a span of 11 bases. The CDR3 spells CASSFGGAANEKLFF. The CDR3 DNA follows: TGTGCCAGCAGTTTCGGCGGGGCTGCTAATGAAAAACTGTTTTTT.

The CDR3 sequence is CASSLTRTPTGYGYTF. The CDR3 DNA reads TGTGCCAGCAGCCTTACTAGGACTCCGACGGGCTATGGCTACACCTTC. The rearrangement joins TRBV7-2 to TRBJ1-2; D ambiguous. CDR1 and CDR2 from the germline V gene are SGHTA and FQGNSA. CDR3 length: 16 residues. V lost 5 bases to trimming and J lost 4 bases, with 20 bases between them.

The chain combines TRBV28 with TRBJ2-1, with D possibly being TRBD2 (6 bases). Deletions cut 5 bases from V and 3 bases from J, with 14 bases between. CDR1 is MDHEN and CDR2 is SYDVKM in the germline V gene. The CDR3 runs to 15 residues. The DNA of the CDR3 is TGTGCCAGCAGTCCATACGGGGGTGACTACAATGAGCAGTTCTTC. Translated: CASSPYGGDYNEQFF.

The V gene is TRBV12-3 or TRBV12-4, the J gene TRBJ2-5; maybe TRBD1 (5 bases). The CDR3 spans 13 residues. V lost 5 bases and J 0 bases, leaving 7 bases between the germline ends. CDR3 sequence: CASSGRDQETQYF. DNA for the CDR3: TGTGCCAGCAGTGGCAGGGACCAAGAGACCCAGTACTTC.

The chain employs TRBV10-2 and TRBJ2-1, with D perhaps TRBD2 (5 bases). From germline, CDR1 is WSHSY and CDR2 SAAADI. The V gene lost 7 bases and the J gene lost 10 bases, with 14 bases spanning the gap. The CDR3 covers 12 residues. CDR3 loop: CASTQTSQEQFF. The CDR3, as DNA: TGCGCCAGCACCCAAACTAGTCAGGAGCAGTTCTTC.

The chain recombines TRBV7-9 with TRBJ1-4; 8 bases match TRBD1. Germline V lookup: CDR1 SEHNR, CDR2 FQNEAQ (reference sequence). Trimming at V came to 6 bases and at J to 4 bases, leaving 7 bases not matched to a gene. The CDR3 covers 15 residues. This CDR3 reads CASSAGQEINEKLFF. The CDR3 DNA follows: TGTGCCAGCAGTGCGGGACAGGAGATTAATGAAAAACTGTTTTTT.